The clone carrying this T cell receptor beta chain has only a few counts. Its antigen is currently unknown. This specimen comes from a study of CD8 T cells in ankylosing spondylitis. Study outcomes and limitations: Prior literature has documented some motif variants in synovial fluid and blood from reactive arthritis.

In germline, CDR1 is ENHRY, CDR2 SYGVKD. The V end lost 6 bases, the J end lost 4 bases, and 9 bases lay between the germline ends. This CDR3 has 12 residues. In TCRdb, the 5' RACE reads were re-called with MiXCR into one record per CDR3 protein. The sample carries about 360,000 distinct CDR3 sequences, 14% to 15% recorded once. The chain is built from TRBV10-3 and TRBJ2-5, with D maybe TRBD1 (6 bases). This TCR derives from a male donor with ankylosing spondylitis or in good health (not recorded which). The source material was blood, either unsorted or a sorted T cell fraction (not recorded which). As DNA, the CDR3 is TGTGCCATCAGGGGGGACACAGAGACCCAGTACTTC. It encodes CAIRGDTETQYF.